A single sample gave rise to the 30 T cell receptor beta chains below, sequenced in a study of T cell responses to AZD1222 COVID-19 vaccine. Clones were read by immunoSEQ multiplex PCR, and TCRdb kept only the in-frame ones, dropping some. The sample yields about 150,000 clones, roughly nine tenths seen once. This specimen was peripheral blood, taken on day 0 of AZD1222 vaccination. The receptors come from an adult in good health.

This rearrangement joins TRBV7-9 to TRBJ1-1; D is perhaps TRBD1 (6 bases). CDR1 is SEHNR, CDR2 FQNEAQ, per germline (reference sequence). CDR3 length equals 15 residues. V dropped 6 bases and J dropped 1 base, with 15 bases sitting between them. The CDR3 coding sequence is TGTGCCAGCAGAAGTGGCGGGACAAGGAACACTGAAGCTTTCTTT. Its translation is CASRSGGTRNTEAFF.

This clone was recorded a few times. The rearrangement uses TRBV19 and TRBJ2-7, with D perhaps TRBD2 (6 bases). V was cut by 2 bases and J by 5 bases, with 10 bases left in between. Germline V gene lookup returns CDR1 LNHDA and CDR2 SQIVND (reference sequence). CDR3 length: 13 residues. CDR3 sequence reads: CASSIYGSDEQYF. CDR3 bases: TGTGCCAGTAGTATATACGGGAGCGACGAGCAGTACTTC.

V and J are TRBV29-1 and TRBJ2-6; 9 bases map to TRBD1. V trimming: 4 bases; J trimming: 12 bases; junction bases outside the gene matches: 13. The CDR3 runs 15 residues. Germline values: CDR1 SQVTM, CDR2 ANQGSEA. DNA for the CDR3: TGCAGCGTTGTGGGGGATGGACAGGGGACCGGCGTCCTGACTTTC. Translated, it gives CSVVGDGQGTGVLTF.

The chain is built from TRBV9 and TRBJ2-7; no clear D gene. Germline V lookup: CDR1 SGDLS, CDR2 YYNGEE. CDR3 size: 15 residues. Trimming shortened V by 3 bases and J by 3 bases, and 16 bases separated the two germline ends. The CDR3 here is CASSARPDVVYEQYF. The DNA of the CDR3 is TGTGCCAGCAGCGCCCGCCCTGACGTGGTCTACGAGCAGTACTTC.

The rearrangement links TRBV2 to TRBJ1-6; 7 nucleotides agree with TRBD1. The V gene's germline CDR1 is SNHLY and CDR2 FYNNEI. V trimming: 6 bases; J trimming: 7 bases; junction bases outside the gene matches: 6. This CDR3 has 14 amino acids. The CDR3 DNA reads TGTGCCAGCAGGGTAGACAGGGTAAATTCACCCCTCCACTTT. It encodes CASRVDRVNSPLHF.

The chain combines TRBV3-1 (or the pseudogene TRBV3-2) with TRBJ1-6; possibly TRBD1 for D (5 bases). Looked up from germline, CDR1 is LGHDT and CDR2 is YNNKEL (reference sequence). There are 14 residues in the CDR3. Trimming cost V 1 base and J 10 bases, with 11 bases left between them. DNA of the CDR3: TGTGCCAGCAGCCAAGGGACACGGAACTCACCCCTCCACTTT. Translating gives CASSQGTRNSPLHF.

This chain connects TRBV5-4 to TRBJ1-2; D might be TRBD1 (5 bases). The length of the CDR3 is 14 residues. The V gene lost 4 bases and the J gene lost 6 bases, with 16 bases spanning the gap. The germline V gene has CDR1 SGHNT and CDR2 YYREEE (reference sequence). The CDR3 reads CASSLRTRGDGYTF. In DNA form, the CDR3 reads TGTGCCAGCAGCCTACGGACACGGGGGGATGGCTACACCTTC.

The rearrangement uses TRBV6-4 and TRBJ1-5, with unresolved D. Trimming stripped 4 bases from V and 0 bases from J, with 19 bases between. This CDR3 spans 18 amino acids. The V gene's germline CDR1 is MRHNA and CDR2 SNTAGT. The chain's CDR3 is CASSGEYEGPYSNQPQHF. The CDR3 DNA follows: TGTGCCAGCAGTGGTGAATACGAGGGCCCTTATAGCAATCAGCCCCAGCATTTT.

DNA for the CDR3: TGCGCCAGCAGCTTGGAACAGGGGGCATACTATGGCTACACCTTC. Protein: CASSLEQGAYYGYTF. This sequence joins TRBV5-1 and TRBJ1-2; 9 nucleotides match TRBD1. The germline gives CDR1 SGHRS, CDR2 YFSETQ. The CDR3 runs to 15 residues. Trimming cost V 0 bases and J 3 bases; bases outside gene matches: 3.

This clone was recorded once. The genes are TRBV5-1 and TRBJ2-3; D is undetermined. V was trimmed by 6 bases and J by 2 bases, leaving 1 base between them. Germline V gene sequence: CDR1 SGHRS, CDR2 YFSETQ. The CDR3 runs to 10 residues. The CDR3 DNA reads as TGCGCCAGCACCACAGATACGCAGTATTTT. The encoded protein is CASTTDTQYF.

This clone was seen a few times. The rearrangement uses TRBV29-1 and TRBJ1-2; D remains ambiguous. V dropped 7 bases and J dropped 7 bases, with 19 bases sitting between them. The CDR3 totals 13 residues. Germline CDR1 SQVTM, CDR2 ANQGSEA. In DNA, the CDR3 is TGCAGCGCCGACGTGGCGGAAAGTTTTGGCTACACCTTC. Protein: CSADVAESFGYTF.

The chain has TRBV5-1 and TRBJ1-6; a weak D match, TRBD1 (6 bases). This CDR3 spans 18 amino acids. V lost 0 bases and J 9 bases, leaving 22 bases between the germline ends. Germline CDR1 and CDR2: SGHRS and YFSETQ. The CDR3 bases are TGCGCCAGCAGCTTGGTCTCCCTAACGGGGGCTTCGGGTTCACCCCTCCACTTT. This encodes CASSLVSLTGASGSPLHF.

This sequence joins TRBV5-1 and TRBJ1-6; D may be TRBD1 (5 bases). V was pared by 3 bases and J by 10 bases, with 14 bases between. Germline V gene data show CDR1 as SGHRS and CDR2 as YFSETQ. This CDR3 comprises 14 residues. The CDR3 loop is CASSSSGSGSPLHF. DNA for the CDR3: TGCGCCAGCAGCTCCTCAGGGTCCGGCTCACCCCTCCACTTT.

The chain has TRBV7-2 and TRBJ2-7; D unclear. This CDR3 has 15 residues. In germline, CDR1 is SGHTA, CDR2 FQGNSA. Trimming shortened V by 3 bases and J by 0 bases, and 12 bases separated the two germline ends. The CDR3: CASSFRPTDSYEQYF. CDR3 coding DNA: TGTGCCAGCAGCTTCCGCCCGACTGACTCCTACGAGCAGTACTTC.

This chain joins TRBV14 and TRBJ2-7, with D unclear. V was pared by 2 bases and J by 0 bases, with 8 bases between. CDR3 length equals 14 residues. Germline CDR1 is SGHDN and CDR2 is FVKESK. The CDR3 region has the DNA TGTGCCAGCAGCCAATTGGGGATCTCCTACGAGCAGTACTTC. Amino acids: CASSQLGISYEQYF. The full variable domain, its missing parts supplied by reference TRBV14 and TRBJ2-7, is EAGVTQFPSHSVIEKGQTVTLRCDPISGHDNLYWYRRVMGKEIKFLLHFVKESKQDESGMPNNRFLAERTGGTYSTLKVQPAELEDSGVYFCASSQLGISYEQYFGPGTRLTVT.

This chain links TRBV10-3 with TRBJ2-3, with 7 positions matching TRBD1. After removal of 10 bases from V and 2 bases from J, the junction contained 9 bases not matched to a gene. The CDR3 has 14 amino acids. Germline V gives CDR1 ENHRY, CDR2 SYGVKD. The CDR3 coding sequence is TGTGCCACCTCCAAGGGACAGTTCACAGATACGCAGTATTTT. Amino acid sequence: CATSKGQFTDTQYF.

As regards this clone: Other nucleotide sequences from this sample produce the same CDR3. The chain recombines TRBV5-1 with TRBJ1-1; D is ambiguous. Trimming removed 0 bases at V and 4 bases at J, with 7 bases between. The CDR3 contains 13 residues. Germline V lookup: CDR1 SGHRS, CDR2 YFSETQ. The chain's CDR3 is CASSLGAGTEAFF. The CDR3 DNA sequence: TGCGCCAGCAGCTTGGGGGCCGGCACTGAAGCTTTCTTT. The entire variable domain, with the rest obtained from reference TRBV5-1 and TRBJ1-1, is as follows: KAGVTQTPRYLIKTRGQQVTLSCSPISGHRSVSWYQQTPGQGLQFLFEYFSETQRNKGNFPGRFSGRQFSNSRSEMNVSTLELGDSALYLCASSLGAGTEAFFGQGTRLTVV.

This sequence joins TRBV5-1 and TRBJ2-7, with 7 bases fitting TRBD1. This CDR3 spans 13 amino acids. With 4 bases clipped from V and 7 bases from J, the junction kept 8 bases outside the gene matches. Germline lookup yields CDR1 SGHRS and CDR2 YFSETQ. The CDR3 nucleotides are TGCGCCAGCAGCCCGGACAGGTTGGAAGAGCAGTACTTC. Protein product: CASSPDRLEEQYF.

The chain couples TRBV7-2 to TRBJ1-2; D might be TRBD1 (5 bases). CDR1 is SGHTA and CDR2 is FQGNSA in the germline V gene. Trimming cost V 0 bases and J 0 bases, with 8 bases left between them. This CDR3 is 15 amino acids long. The DNA for the CDR3 is TGTGCCAGCAGCTTAGCGCCAGGGACTAACTATGGCTACACCTTC. Translation gives CASSLAPGTNYGYTF.

The chain uses TRBV28 and TRBJ1-2; D gene unclear. The CDR3 runs 12 residues. Trimming shortened V by 3 bases and J by 4 bases, and 6 bases separated the two germline ends. The germline CDR1 and CDR2 sequences are MDHEN and SYDVKM. The CDR3 DNA is TGTGCCAGCAGTTTTTTCCTCTATGGCTACACCTTC. Protein product: CASSFFLYGYTF.

Details on this clone: Other DNA variants within this sample encode the same CDR3. The chain is built from TRBV5-1 and TRBJ2-1, with 10 bases that match TRBD2. The V and J ends lost 0 bases and 5 bases, in that order; junction bases with no gene match: 2. The germline V gene encodes CDR1 SGHRS and CDR2 YFSETQ. The CDR3 totals 15 residues. CDR3 amino acids: CASSLVLAGNNEQFF. The DNA of the CDR3 is TGCGCCAGCAGCTTGGTACTAGCGGGGAACAATGAGCAGTTCTTC.

The rearrangement links TRBV5-6 to TRBJ2-7; D not certain. This CDR3 spans 15 amino acids. Per the germline V gene, CDR1 is SGHDT and CDR2 is YYEEEE. V lost 1 base to trimming and J lost 5 bases, with 16 bases between them. DNA for the CDR3: TGTGCCAGCAGCTTGTTTAGGGCTTTATGGCACGAGCAGTACTTC. Its protein product is CASSLFRALWHEQYF.

The chain carries TRBV28 and TRBJ1-2; D may be TRBD1 (6 bases). This CDR3 is 13 amino acids long. Per the germline V gene, CDR1 is MDHEN and CDR2 is SYDVKM. Trimming removed 4 bases at V and 4 bases at J, with 10 bases between. The CDR3, as DNA: TGTGCCAGCAGTTCATCCAGGGGCTATGGCTACACCTTC. This translates into CASSSSRGYGYTF.

The chain recombines TRBV6-5 with TRBJ1-2, with D unresolved. The germline V gene has CDR1 MNHEY and CDR2 SVGAGI. The CDR3 runs 13 residues. V shed 5 bases and J shed 8 bases, with 15 bases lying between them. The CDR3 coding sequence is TGTGCCAGCAGTCCCCGCCGGGCTGAAGGCTACACCTTC. It specifies CASSPRRAEGYTF.

The V and J genes are TRBV4-1 and TRBJ1-6; 8 bases line up with TRBD1. With 1 base clipped from V and 6 bases from J, the junction kept 8 bases outside the gene matches. The CDR3 extends over 17 amino acids. CDR1 is MGHRA and CDR2 is YSYEKL in the germline V gene. The CDR3 DNA is TGCGCCAGCAGCCAAGTTGCCCCAGGGGGCCTTAATTCACCCCTCCACTTT. It translates to CASSQVAPGGLNSPLHF.

This clone was counted only a few times. The chain has TRBV5-4 and TRBJ2-1; tentative D call: TRBD2 (7 bases). V lost 3 bases, J lost 3 bases, and 22 bases lay in between. The CDR3 is 18 amino acids. Germline lookup yields CDR1 SGHNT and CDR2 YYREEE (reference sequence). In DNA form, the CDR3 reads TGTGCCAGCAGCTCGGGGGCGGTGCTAGCGGAAATCTACAATGAGCAGTTCTTC. Its translation is CASSSGAVLAEIYNEQFF.

DNA of the CDR3: TGTGCCAGTAGTAATTTGGACAGTTTCATAGTCCATCAGCCCCAGCATTTT. This gives the protein CASSNLDSFIVHQPQHF. The rearrangement links TRBV19 to TRBJ1-5, with D tentatively TRBD1 (6 bases). Trimming cost V 4 bases and J 5 bases, with 21 bases left between them. In germline, CDR1 is LNHDA, CDR2 SQIVND (reference sequence). CDR3 size: 17 residues.

The chain is built from TRBV12-5 and TRBJ1-2; weak D call: TRBD1 (5 bases). The CDR3 has 13 amino acids. The V end was cut by 0 bases, the J end by 4 bases, with 6 bases between. CDR1 is LGHNT, CDR2 FRNRAP, per germline. The CDR3 nucleotides are TGTGCTAGTGGTTTGGTAGGGGCCTATGGCTACACCTTC. The encoded protein is CASGLVGAYGYTF.

The V gene is TRBV7-9, the J gene TRBJ1-5; TRBD1 matches at 10 bases. The CDR3 extends over 16 amino acids. V lost 4 bases and J lost 2; bases outside the gene matches: 5. The V gene's germline CDR1 is SEHNR and CDR2 FQNEAQ (reference sequence). The CDR3 loop reads CASSWAGTGGNQPQHF. CDR3 coding DNA: TGTGCCAGCAGCTGGGCCGGGACAGGGGGCAATCAGCCCCAGCATTTT.

The chain joins TRBV7-9 to TRBJ2-3; D is perhaps TRBD2 (5 bases). The CDR3 spans 16 residues. The ends were cut back, 8 bases at V and 0 bases at J, with 18 bases in the middle. Germline values: CDR1 SEHNR, CDR2 FQNEAQ (reference sequence). The CDR3: CASLRQTSTSTDTQYF. The CDR3 bases are TGTGCCAGCCTCCGCCAAACTAGTACTAGCACAGATACGCAGTATTTT.